This TCR beta chain was identified during a study of tumor-infiltrating lymphocytes in localized non-small cell lung cancer. Comment on this clone: The antigen is not known.

Notes on the study in general: Only some patients had TCR sequencing, depending on available tissue.

Libraries were prepared by immunoSEQ multiplex PCR; TCRdb keeps only in-frame clonotypes and omits some of them. This sample has around 12,000 clones; 66% occur once, and the top ten carry 7%. Germline V gives CDR1 SGHKS, CDR2 YYEKEE (reference sequence). Trimming removed 3 bases at V and 5 bases at J, with 18 bases between. The CDR3 is made up of 16 amino acids. The source of this sequence is a human donor with non-small cell lung cancer. Sequencing used lung tumor tissue. The V gene is TRBV5-5, the J gene TRBJ2-1; weak D call: TRBD1 (6 bases). The CDR3 DNA reads as TGTGCCAGCAGCTCGACCCCCTGGGGGCAAGACAATGAGCAGTTCTTC. Translated: CASSSTPWGQDNEQFF.